This T cell receptor beta chain derives from a study of persistence of HIV-infected CD4 T cells. Study background: Donors were ART-treated; their CMV- and Gag-responding CD4+ T cells were isolated. Up to 180 mL blood was drawn at multiple time points; two donors had single-time leukapheresis.

In regard to this clone: Its antigen is undetermined.

Overlapping HIV-1 Gag 15-mer peptides at approximately 1 ug per peptide per mL were used. Memory cells lacking CD40L and CD69 with high CD45RO were sorted. Sequencing used immunoSEQ version 4 in survey mode. Each sample used up to 1 ug genomic DNA diluted to roughly 10 ng/uL. The table came from immunoSEQ multiplex PCR; TCRdb's copy has only in-frame clones and leaves some out. The repertoire consists of 30,000 or so clones, with 80% to 90% occurring once and the leading ten covering 15% to 20%. The CDR3 loop spans 13 amino acids. Germline CDR1 reads SGHDT; CDR2 reads YYEEEE. Between the trimmed V and J ends, which lost 4 bases and 3 bases, there was a span of 7 bases.

The sample here was CD4+ T cells sorted from PBMCs after roughly 18-hour stimulation, taken from a patient who received antiretroviral therapy. The sequence derives from an adult woman with HIV who was CMV-seropositive. The genes are TRBV5-6 and TRBJ2-2; no firm D call. The CDR3 DNA sequence: TGTGCCAGCAGCATGAGATACACCGGGGAGCTGTTTTTT. Translated: CASSMRYTGELFF.